The text below deals with one T cell receptor (beta chain). This sample was included in a study of cytomegalovirus exposure and HLA in healthy donors. The CDR3 covers 14 residues. Germline V gene sequence: CDR1 MGHDK, CDR2 SYGVNS. Trimming took 4 bases from V and 3 from J; bases not matched to a gene: 3. It was with 60 Vbeta and 13 Jbeta primers that the PCR ran. TCRdb's table, derived via immunoSEQ multiplex PCR, lists solely in-frame clones and lacks some. The specimen's table records roughly 120,000 clones. The receptor was isolated from a middle-aged man in good health and CMV-seronegative. The material sequenced was PBMCs. The gene calls are TRBV25-1 and TRBJ1-5, with 7 positions matching TRBD1. Here the CDR3 reads CASSGTGPNQPQHF. The DNA for the CDR3 is TGTGCCAGCAGTGGGACAGGCCCCAATCAGCCCCAGCATTTT. Together with reference TRBV25-1 and TRBJ1-5, the CDR3 gives the full variable domain: EADIYQTPRYLVIGTGKKITLECSQTMGHDKMYWYQQDPGMELHLIHYSYGVNSTEKGDLSSESTVSRIRTEHFPLTLESARPSHTSQYLCASSGTGPNQPQHFGDGTRLSIL.